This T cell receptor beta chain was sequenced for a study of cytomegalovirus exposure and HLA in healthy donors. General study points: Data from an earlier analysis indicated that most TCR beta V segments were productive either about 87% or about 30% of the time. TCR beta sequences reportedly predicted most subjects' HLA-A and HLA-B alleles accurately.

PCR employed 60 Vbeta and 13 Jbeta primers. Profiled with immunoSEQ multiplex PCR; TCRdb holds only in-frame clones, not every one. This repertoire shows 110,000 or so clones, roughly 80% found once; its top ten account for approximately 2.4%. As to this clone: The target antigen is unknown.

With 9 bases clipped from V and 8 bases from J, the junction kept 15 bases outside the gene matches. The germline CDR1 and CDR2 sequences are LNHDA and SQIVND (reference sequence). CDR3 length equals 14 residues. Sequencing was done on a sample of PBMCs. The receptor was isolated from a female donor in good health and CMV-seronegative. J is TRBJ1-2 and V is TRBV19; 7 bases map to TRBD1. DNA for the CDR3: TGTGCCAGGGAGGGACAGCCGGTTGAATGGGGCTACACCTTC. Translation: CAREGQPVEWGYTF.